This T cell receptor beta chain was captured by sequencing in a study of T-cell memory formation after mild COVID-19. Findings and limits, study-wide: CD4+ bias marked clones expanding day 15 to 37, unlike balanced contracting clones. The CD4+ clones that contracted clustered mainly within CM and EM, and the CD8+ clones concentrated in EMRA. Researchers found some responding clones in pre-infection memory, a sign that cross-reactive memory joined.

A note on this clonotype: The antigen is unknown.

Amplification by 5'RACE using constant-segment primers produced TCR alpha and TCR beta cDNA libraries that carried sample barcodes and UMIs. TCRdb re-called the 5' RACE reads with MiXCR, one entry per CDR3 protein. This sample yields about 140,000 distinct CDR3 sequences, of which 14% are seen a single time; approximately 14% belongs to the top ten. Deletions cut 2 bases from V and 3 bases from J, with 7 bases between. Germline-derived CDR1 and CDR2 are GTSNPN and SVGIG (reference sequence). The CDR3 extends over 12 amino acids. Sequenced input: PBMCs or a T cell subset sorted from them (not recorded which). The V and J genes are TRBV30 and TRBJ1-2; no reliable D call. This TCR derives from an adult woman who had mild COVID-19 (a few samples of this study predate the infection). Cell type and time point are not known. The CDR3 is CAWSSGDYGYTF. Written as DNA, the CDR3 is TGTGCCTGGAGTTCCGGGGACTATGGCTACACCTTC.